The present TCR beta chain was sequenced within a study of T-cell reconstitution after alpha-beta-depleted transplantation in children. V lost 3 bases to trimming and J lost 5 bases; unmatched junction nucleotides: 10. The CDR3 length is 18 residues. Germline lookup yields CDR1 SGDLS and CDR2 YYNGEE. Preparation of the TCRbeta library involved a method that used unique molecular identifiers. TCRdb recomputed calls from the PCR reads with MiXCR, one row per CDR3 protein. The data contain more than 300,000 distinct CDR3 sequences, about a sixth of them singletons. This clonotype turned up a few times. The antigen is not known. Study-level points and caveats: Diversity and T-cell counts at one year after transplant derived mostly from new T cells.

The receptor's source is a male patient under 10 years old who had a stem cell transplant for acute lymphoblastic leukemia, so the T cells may come from the graft donor. This chain connects TRBV9 to TRBJ2-3; 15 bases fit TRBD2. The sequenced sample was PBMCs, mostly from graft donor cells, obtained 360 days after TCRalphabeta/CD19-depleted stem cell transplant. The DNA for the CDR3 is TGTGCCAGCAGCGCCGGCCCCGGACTAGCGGGAGGGATAGATACGCAGTATTTT. Its protein is CASSAGPGLAGGIDTQYF.